This is a list of T cell receptor beta chains from one sample in a study of T cell responses to AZD1222 COVID-19 vaccine. Data came from immunoSEQ multiplex PCR; TCRdb stores just in-frame clones and leaves some out. Among approximately 150,000 clones listed, around 92% were seen once. The sequences come from peripheral blood, collected on day 0 of AZD1222 vaccination. The origin of the receptors is an adult in good health. Both conserved end residues are part of each CDR3. D genes are given only for firm matches. A row's size may be missing; if present it is once, few, many or a size class.

clone size	D gene	V gene	J gene	CDR3 DNA	CDR3 protein
-	-	TRBV28	TRBJ1-5	TGTGCCAGCAGGATTATCCAGGGCAGCAATCAGCCCCAGCATTTT	CASRIIQGSNQPQHF
-	-	TRBV27	TRBJ2-6	TGTGCCAGCAGTTTTTATCACAGGAAGACCAGTTCTGGGGCCAACGTCCTGACTTTC	CASSFYHRKTSSGANVLTF
-	-	TRBV18	TRBJ2-5	TGTGCCAGCTCAGGACGGATCCAAGAGACCCAGTACTTC	CASSGRIQETQYF
-	TRBD1	TRBV18	TRBJ2-7	TGTGCCAGCTCACCACAAGGGACAGGGGGTACCTACGAGCAGTACTTC	CASSPQGTGGTYEQYF
-	TRBD1	TRBV9	TRBJ1-6	TGTGCCAGCAGCGCCGAACAGGGGGCAGGCTCACCCCTCCACTTT	CASSAEQGAGSPLHF
few	-	TRBV4-2	TRBJ1-2	TGTGCCAGCAGCCAAGAAGGGGATGTCTGGGGAGGCTATGGCTACACCTTC	CASSQEGDVWGGYGYTF
-	-	TRBV5-4	TRBJ1-2	TGTGCCAGCAGCTTGGATGGGGTGATGAGCTATGGCTACACCTTC	CASSLDGVMSYGYTF
few	-	TRBV7-8	TRBJ2-7	TGTGCCAGCAGCCCTCCGGGATTTGGGTACGAGCAGTACTTC	CASSPPGFGYEQYF
-	-	TRBV6-7	TRBJ2-2	TGTGCCAGGTCGTTAGGGAGGTGGCTGTTTTTT	CARSLGRWLFF
-	-	TRBV3-1/TRBV3-2	TRBJ1-2	TGTGCCAGCAGCCAAGAAGCGGGTCGGGGCCCAGGCTACACCTTC	CASSQEAGRGPGYTF
-	-	TRBV4-2	TRBJ1-2	TGTGCCAGCAGCCGAAAAGGCGGACAGCAGGAGTATGGCTACACCTTC	CASSRKGGQQEYGYTF
few	-	TRBV2	TRBJ1-2	TGTGCCAGCACCCTCACCGGGGAGGGGAACTCTGATGGCTACACCTTC	CASTLTGEGNSDGYTF
-	TRBD1	TRBV7-2	TRBJ1-2	TGTGCCAGCAGTCCGGGACAGGCCTCGGGGGGCTACACCTTC	CASSPGQASGGYTF
-	-	TRBV6-4	TRBJ1-4	TGTGCCAGCCGACTCCATAGGCCAGGGTGTGGAGTGCATGAAAAACTGTTTTTT	CASRLHRPGCGVHEKLFF
-	-	TRBV5-4	TRBJ2-5	TGTGCCAGCAGCGGCGGGGGACAGGACCAAGAGACCCAGTACTTC	CASSGGGQDQETQYF
-	-	TRBV7-2	TRBJ1-4	TGTGCCAGCAGCTTTTCCGGCGGGACATCCTTTAAACTGTTTTTT	CASSFSGGTSFKLFF
-	TRBD1	TRBV7-9	TRBJ1-4	TGTGCCAGCAGCCGGGGACAGGGAGGCGAAAAACTGTTTTTT	CASSRGQGGEKLFF
-	TRBD2	TRBV7-2	TRBJ2-3	TGTGCCAGCAGCTTAGCGCAGTTAGCGGGGTCTAGCACAGATACGCAGTATTTT	CASSLAQLAGSSTDTQYF
-	-	TRBV5-5	TRBJ2-2	TGTGCCAGCAGCTTTAATTCGATCTCGGCCCGATCGGCCACCGGGGAGCTGTTTTTT	CASSFNSISARSATGELFF
few	-	TRBV28	TRBJ2-7	TGTGCCAGCCGGGGACTTTTCGAGGGCTACGAGCAGTACTTC	CASRGLFEGYEQYF